The 16 T cell receptor beta chains below were found in one sample sequenced in a study of T cells in Graves' hyperthyroidism and ophthalmopathy. RNA transcripts served as the template for amplifying TCR beta CDR3 regions. Carried out on the TCR CDR3, a first-round RT-PCR used the HTBI primer set. Using its own MiXCR run on the multiplex PCR reads, TCRdb lists one record per CDR3 protein. The sample shows about 350,000 distinct CDR3 sequences, 15% to 20% of them seen only once. Material: blood. Receptors were obtained from a woman aged 35 to 49 with Graves' ophthalmopathy.

The table lists this clonotype with many counts. The chain links TRBV27 to TRBJ2-7; the match to TRBD1 covers 8 bases. Germline V CDR1 and CDR2: MNHEY, SMNVEV (reference sequence). The CDR3 has 18 residues. J was trimmed by 2 bases and V by 2 bases; bases with no gene match: 14. The CDR3 sequence: CASSLRPLTGTGAYEQYF. CDR3 nucleotide sequence: TGTGCCAGCAGTTTAAGGCCGTTAACCGGGACAGGCGCCTACGAGCAGTACTTC.

This clonotype was counted ten times or more. V and J are TRBV29-1 and TRBJ1-2; D is undetermined. The CDR3 has 11 residues. V was cut by 8 bases and J by 8 bases, with 15 bases left in between. The germline V gene has CDR1 SQVTM and CDR2 ANQGSEA. CDR3 nucleotides: TGCAGCACATCGTGGCAATCGGGCTACACCTTC. Protein sequence: CSTSWQSGYTF.

This clonotype was seen a handful of times. The CDR3 bases are TGTGCCAGTAGCGATCCGGGGTCCCTCTATAGCAATCAGCCCCAGCATTTT. Translated: CASSDPGSLYSNQPQHF. The chain joins TRBV19 to TRBJ1-5; D gene ambiguous. Germline V gene data show CDR1 as LNHDA and CDR2 as SQIVND (reference sequence). Trimming took off 6 bases at V and 0 bases at J, with 18 bases between the two ends. There are 17 residues in the CDR3.

This clonotype occurred a few times. The V gene is TRBV12-3 or TRBV12-4, the J gene TRBJ1-2; 11 bases match TRBD1. The CDR3 totals 15 residues. J gave up 3 bases and V 7 bases, and 7 bases lay outside the gene matches. CDR3: CASTKGQGADYGYTF. In DNA form, the CDR3 reads TGTGCCAGCACTAAAGGACAGGGGGCCGACTATGGCTACACCTTC.

This clonotype was counted many times. This rearrangement joins TRBV10-3 to TRBJ1-1, with D unresolved. CDR1 is ENHRY and CDR2 is SYGVKD in the germline V gene. Deletions cut 2 bases from V and 0 bases from J, with 7 bases between. This CDR3 comprises 14 residues. CDR3: CAISEAEMNTEAFF. CDR3 sequence (DNA): TGTGCCATCAGTGAGGCAGAGATGAACACTGAAGCTTTCTTT.

This clonotype was recorded many times. This chain uses TRBV6-5 with TRBJ2-7; 12 positions agree with TRBD1. The CDR3 is made up of 16 amino acids. V lost 0 bases, J lost 4 bases, and 4 bases stayed unmatched. Germline CDR1 is MNHEY and CDR2 is SVGAGI. The CDR3 DNA sequence: TGTGCCAGCAGTTACTCGGCGGGACAGGGGGCTTACGAGCAGTACTTC. Translated, it gives CASSYSAGQGAYEQYF.

This clonotype was recorded many times. The rearrangement joins TRBV7-2 to TRBJ2-7; 7 nucleotides agree with TRBD2. Germline-derived CDR1 and CDR2 are SGHTA and FQGNSA. Trimming at V came to 5 bases and at J to 3 bases, leaving 10 bases not matched to a gene. This CDR3 comprises 15 residues. The CDR3 sequence is CASSRPSGTLYEQYF. In DNA form, the CDR3 reads TGTGCCAGCAGCCGACCAAGCGGGACCCTCTACGAGCAGTACTTC.

This clonotype was found many times. The gene calls are TRBV24-1 and TRBJ1-5; tentatively, D is TRBD1 (5 bases). Germline CDR1 reads KGHDR; CDR2 reads SFDVKD. This CDR3 comprises 15 residues. V lost 4 bases, J lost 1 base, and 10 bases lay in between. The CDR3 is CATSEPGHSNQPQHF. CDR3 bases: TGTGCCACCAGTGAGCCCGGACACAGCAATCAGCCCCAGCATTTT.

There are many counts of this clonotype. The chain employs TRBV28 and TRBJ1-5, with TRBD1 identical over 9 bases. The CDR3 loop spans 16 amino acids. The germline V gene has CDR1 MDHEN and CDR2 SYDVKM. Trimming cost V 11 bases and J 7 bases; bases outside gene matches: 18. CDR3: CASGTGRPKGLQPQHF. The CDR3 bases are TGTGCCTCCGGGACAGGGAGACCTAAGGGGCTACAGCCCCAGCATTTT. The variable domain in full, with the rest retrieved from reference TRBV28 and TRBJ1-5, is DVKVTQSSRYLVKRTGEKVFLECVQDMDHENMFWYRQDPGLGLRLIYFSYDVKMKEKGDIPEGYSVSREKKERFSLILESASTNQTSMYLCASGTGRPKGLQPQHFGDGTRLSIL.

At least ten counts were recorded for this clonotype. The V call is TRBV11-2, the J call TRBJ1-2, with D maybe TRBD1 (5 bases). In germline, CDR1 is SGHAT, CDR2 FQNNGV. Trimming took off 0 bases at V and 4 bases at J, with 12 bases between the two ends. CDR3 length: 15 amino acids. The CDR3 DNA reads as TGTGCCAGCAGCTTAGAGCAGGGCGCTGGCTATGGCTACACCTTC. This gives the protein CASSLEQGAGYGYTF.

There are many counts of this clonotype. This chain connects TRBV27 to TRBJ2-3; D gene uncertain. The CDR3 length is 15 residues. Germline loops: CDR1 MNHEY, CDR2 SMNVEV (reference sequence). Trimming stripped 8 bases from V and 3 bases from J, with 18 bases between. CDR3 DNA: TGTGCCAGCCGCCGTTTGGTAGGGTTAACAGATACGCAGTATTTT. Its translation: CASRRLVGLTDTQYF.

This clonotype was seen many times. The V gene is TRBV27, the J gene TRBJ2-2, with 9 positions matching TRBD2. The CDR3 contains 15 residues. Losses at the gene ends were 7 bases for V and 5 bases for J; bases not matched to a gene: 8. The V gene's germline CDR1 is MNHEY and CDR2 SMNVEV (reference sequence). The CDR3 DNA reads TGTGCCAGCACTATAGCGGGAGTTGGGACCGGGGAGCTGTTTTTT. This translates into CASTIAGVGTGELFF.

In its sample, this clonotype was seen many times. The gene calls are TRBV27 and TRBJ1-1; D not resolved. The CDR3 runs 13 residues. V lost 2 bases and J lost 3, with 7 bases in between. CDR1 and CDR2 (germline): MNHEY, SMNVEV (reference sequence). The DNA for the CDR3 is TGTGCCAGCAGTTTAATCCCCGACACTGAAGCTTTCTTT. Translated: CASSLIPDTEAFF.

This clonotype was counted many times. V usage is TRBV6-1 and J usage is TRBJ1-3; D remains unclear. V lost 6 bases, J lost 4 bases, and 10 bases lay in between. This CDR3 comprises 13 residues. Germline-derived CDR1 and CDR2 are MNHNS and SASEGT. Here the CDR3 reads CASSLRRGNTIYF. CDR3 in DNA: TGTGCCAGCAGCCTACGAAGAGGAAACACCATATATTTT.

The V call is TRBV5-1, the J call TRBJ2-2; D possibly corresponds to TRBD2 (5 bases). The V gene lost 5 bases and the J gene lost 3 bases, with 8 bases spanning the gap. The CDR3 has 13 residues. Germline lookup yields CDR1 SGHRS and CDR2 YFSETQ. CDR3 residues: CASRDSHTGELFF. CDR3 DNA: TGCGCCAGCAGGGACTCACACACCGGGGAGCTGTTTTTT.

This clonotype was seen ten or more times. This chain uses TRBV11-1 with TRBJ2-2, with TRBD1 identical over 8 bases. This CDR3 has 15 residues. J gave up 1 base and V 8 bases, and 6 bases lay outside the gene matches. Germline CDR1 SGHAT, CDR2 FQDESV (reference sequence). The CDR3 nucleotides are TGTGCCAGCTCTCGACAGGGGAAGAACACCGGGGAGCTGTTTTTT. Translating gives CASSRQGKNTGELFF.